This T cell receptor (beta chain) derives from a study of blood T cell repertoires in COVID-19 (TCRdb year 2020). Notes on the research overall: Samples from collaborators originated in the United States, Italy and Spain and spanned both the acute and convalescent phases of COVID-19. The prospective study material was composed of cDNA or gDNA derived from T cells, B-cell-depleted T cells, or PBMCs. Sample metadata almost always included a de-identified subject ID, COVID-19 status, age in years and sex. A freely available public database, intended as a resource for researchers studying the immune response to SARS-CoV-2, is where the repertoires were released. The dataset comprised deeply sampled blood TCRbeta repertoires from subjects exposed to, actively infected with, or recovered from COVID-19. The samples were drawn from two sources: the first 160 participants of the ongoing ImmuneRACE study, and 950 to 1,500 subjects contributed by 6 global collaborators. Where available, HLA class I and class II types were taken from metadata supplied by the sample provider and were not determined by assay-based typing.

Participants in the prospective study were enrolled through a virtual design, were aged roughly 18 to 100 years, and lived in about 25 United States geographic areas. In the prospective study, cohorts were assigned on the basis of participant-reported clinical history obtained from a screening survey and a study questionnaire. ImmuneRACE Cohort 3 recovered participants were defined by two consecutive negative NP/OP PCR tests, healthcare professional clearance, or symptom resolution. Each participant in the prospective study had whole blood, serum and a nasopharyngeal or oropharyngeal swab collected by mobile phlebotomists. Prospective study participants could optionally give additional blood draws and questionnaires over an approximately two-month period. Blood samples from the prospective study were shipped frozen or at room temperature prior to DNA extraction. Including the terminal cysteine and phenylalanine, the CDR3 comprises 15 residues. Of the read, only the CDR3 DNA is kept; its 45 bases are in frame from base 1. V was cut back by 6 bases and J by 4 bases, leaving a gap of 18 bases between them. Looking up the germline V gene yields CDR1 MNHEY and CDR2 SVGAGI.

Study-wide findings and limitations: How much clinical and demographic metadata was included differed by source and by participant, and the metadata was provided uncurated.

On this clone itself: Its cognate antigen has yet to be identified. No base-level quality is on record; no much larger clone is a single base apart.

The immunoSEQ Assay, a bias-controlled multiplex PCR, was used to amplify TCRbeta CDR3 regions from genomic DNA. The original pipeline was this. The number of nucleated cells in each sample was estimated from the amplification of reference gene primers within the assay. Sequence reads were collapsed and filtered to measure the absolute abundance of every unique TCRbeta CDR3 rearrangement. Productive Simpson clonality was computed per sample as the square root of Simpson's diversity index over productive rearrangements. TCRdb holds this immuneACCESS table with in-frame rearrangements only. Some clones are missing; in checked studies, unresolved V genes explain under half, and the rest has no known cause. The DNA was the basis for D and trimming; V, J and clone size are from that table. This sample gives a few hundred thousand clones in total; 85% to 90% of them show up just once. The ten largest clones take up 4% to 5% of the sample.

This receptor was obtained from a man aged 30 to 39 who had recovered from COVID-19. This chain joins TRBV6-5 to TRBJ2-5; the best D guess is TRBD2, with 6 bases matching. Sequencing was done on a sample of PBMCs or T cells enriched from blood (not recorded which). The CDR3 reads as follows: CASRSQITGLETQYF. The DNA reads TGTGCCAGCAGGAGCCAAATCACGGGACTAGAGACCCAGTACTTC.